Below are 31 T cell receptor beta chains sequenced from a single sample in a study of blood T cell repertoires in COVID-19. TCRdb keeps only in-frame clones here, not all; method: immunoSEQ multiplex PCR. The sample yields 220,000 or so clones, roughly 80% seen once. The source material was PBMCs or T cells enriched from blood (not recorded which). The source is a middle-aged woman with acute COVID-19.

This sequence joins TRBV5-6 and TRBJ1-5, with a weak D call TRBD1 (5 bases). V lost 1 base and J 2 bases, leaving 13 bases between the germline ends. Germline V gene sequence: CDR1 SGHDT, CDR2 YYEEEE. There are 16 residues in the CDR3. CDR3 nucleotides: TGTGCCAGCAGCTTGCGCAGGGATACTGGCAATCAGCCCCAGCATTTT. It specifies CASSLRRDTGNQPQHF. The whole variable domain, filled in from reference TRBV5-6 and TRBJ1-5, reads DAGVTQSPTHLIKTRGQQVTLRCSPKSGHDTVSWYQQALGQGPQFIFQYYEEEERQRGNFPDRFSGHQFPNYSSELNVNALLLGDSALYLCASSLRRDTGNQPQHFGDGTRLSIL.

The chain recombines TRBV7-3 with TRBJ2-1, with D maybe TRBD2 (5 bases). Trimming took 2 bases from V and 0 from J, leaving 14 bases between them. The CDR3 length is 17 residues. CDR1 and CDR2 from the germline V gene are SGHTA and FQGTGA. The CDR3 sequence is CASSLLGLSSSYNEQFF. The CDR3 DNA follows: TGTGCCAGCAGCTTACTAGGACTCTCGAGCTCCTACAATGAGCAGTTCTTC.

The V and J genes are TRBV5-1 and TRBJ2-2; 12 bases are a match to TRBD2. V lost 4 bases and J lost 4; bases outside the gene matches: 5. Germline CDR1 SGHRS, CDR2 YFSETQ. The CDR3 is made up of 16 amino acids. The CDR3 reads CASSGGLAGRTGELFF. CDR3 DNA sequence: TGCGCCAGCAGCGGAGGACTAGCGGGACGCACCGGGGAGCTGTTTTTT.

The chain carries TRBV4-2 and TRBJ1-3, with 8 bases lining up with TRBD1. This CDR3 spans 15 amino acids. V lost 0 bases and J lost 4; bases outside the gene matches: 2. From germline, CDR1 is LGHNA and CDR2 YNFKEQ. CDR3 in amino acids: CASSQETGAGNTIYF. DNA for the CDR3: TGTGCCAGCAGCCAAGAGACAGGGGCCGGAAACACCATATATTTT.

This rearrangement joins TRBV7-3 to TRBJ1-2, with D possibly matching TRBD1 (6 bases). The length of the CDR3 is 15 residues. Germline lookup yields CDR1 SGHTA and CDR2 FQGTGA. V dropped 0 bases and J dropped 6 bases, with 14 bases sitting between them. Written as DNA, the CDR3 is TGTGCCAGCAGCTTAACGTCTCGGACAGTGGATGGCTACACCTTC. Encoded protein: CASSLTSRTVDGYTF.

The chain recombines TRBV18 with TRBJ1-3; D possibly corresponds to TRBD1 (5 bases). CDR3 length: 18 amino acids. The ends were cut back, 3 bases at V and 1 base at J, with 19 bases in the middle. CDR1 and CDR2 (germline): KGHSH, LQKENI. The CDR3 protein is CASSPLTMTAGSGNTIYF. CDR3 in DNA: TGTGCCAGCTCACCGCTGACGATGACAGCCGGGTCTGGAAACACCATATATTTT.

In its sample, this clone was seen a few times. V is TRBV24-1 and J is TRBJ1-2; 9 positions match TRBD1. CDR1 KGHDR and CDR2 SFDVKD come from the germline V gene. V trimming: 3 bases; J trimming: 5 bases; junction bases outside the gene matches: 18. CDR3 length: 19 residues. This CDR3 is CATSDPRRNGTGLNYGYTF. CDR3 sequence (DNA): TGTGCCACCAGTGATCCTCGGAGGAACGGGACAGGGCTAAATTATGGCTACACCTTC.

The chain is built from TRBV5-8 and TRBJ1-1; tentatively, D is TRBD1 (5 bases). The germline V gene encodes CDR1 SGHTS and CDR2 YDEGEE. V was cut by 5 bases and J by 1 base, with 9 bases left in between. The CDR3 runs 13 residues. CDR3 bases: TGTGCCAGCAGTTCCACAGGGAACACTGAAGCTTTCTTT. Its protein product is CASSSTGNTEAFF.

The J gene is TRBJ2-1, the V gene TRBV19; D is unclear. Germline V gene lookup returns CDR1 LNHDA and CDR2 SQIVND (reference sequence). V lost 5 bases and J lost 4, with 15 bases in between. This CDR3 has 15 amino acids. The CDR3 sequence: CASSVTHNAYNEQFF. As DNA, the CDR3 is TGTGCCAGTAGTGTGACTCATAATGCTTACAATGAGCAGTTCTTC.

The rearrangement uses TRBV5-1 and TRBJ2-5, with 12 bases fitting TRBD2. Germline trimming cut 0 bases from V and 4 bases from J; bases unmatched to any gene: 4. Germline V CDR1 and CDR2: SGHRS, YFSETQ. The CDR3 spans 16 residues. The CDR3 here is CASSLAAGLAGETQYF. CDR3 sequence (DNA): TGCGCCAGCAGCTTGGCCGCGGGACTAGCGGGAGAGACCCAGTACTTC.

The J gene is TRBJ2-5, the V gene TRBV27; D call uncertain. There are 13 residues in the CDR3. The germline V gene encodes CDR1 MNHEY and CDR2 SMNVEV (reference sequence). V was trimmed by 2 bases and J by 4 bases, leaving 8 bases between them. CDR3 nucleotides: TGTGCCAGCAGTTTACGTCCCGGAGAGACCCAGTACTTC. Translated: CASSLRPGETQYF.

The chain employs TRBV2 and TRBJ2-2; a weak D match, TRBD2 (5 bases). Per the germline V gene, CDR1 is SNHLY and CDR2 is FYNNEI. There are 12 residues in the CDR3. Trimming took 6 bases from V and 3 from J, leaving 5 bases between them. The CDR3 coding sequence is TGTGCCAGCAGGGGAGACACCGGGGAGCTGTTTTTT. Residues: CASRGDTGELFF.

The chain employs TRBV28 and TRBJ2-7, with D possibly TRBD2 on 6 matching bases. Germline lookup yields CDR1 MDHEN and CDR2 SYDVKM. Between the trimmed V and J ends, which lost 5 bases and 2 bases, there was a span of 10 bases. CDR3 size: 13 residues. CDR3 sequence (DNA): TGTGCCAGCAGTCCCGGGGGTCCCTACGAGCAGTACTTC. Translated: CASSPGGPYEQYF.

V is TRBV3-1 (or the pseudogene TRBV3-2) and J is TRBJ2-5; D is possibly TRBD1 (8 bases). Per germline, CDR1 LGHDT and CDR2 YNNKEL (reference sequence). Between the trimmed V and J ends, which lost 6 bases and 5 bases, there was a span of 19 bases. This CDR3 region has 15 residues. Here the CDR3 reads CASRDREGVVETQYF. The CDR3 DNA reads as TGTGCCAGCAGGGACAGGGAGGGGGTGGTCGAGACCCAGTACTTC.

The J gene is TRBJ2-2, the V gene TRBV7-9, with D perhaps matching TRBD1 (5 bases). V gave up 4 bases and J gave up 6 bases, with 15 bases separating them. This CDR3 is 15 amino acids long. CDR1 and CDR2 (germline): SEHNR, FQNEAQ (reference sequence). The CDR3 here is CASSSQGASAGELFF. CDR3 DNA sequence: TGTGCCAGCAGCTCCCAAGGGGCTAGTGCCGGGGAGCTGTTTTTT.

The rearrangement uses TRBV9 and TRBJ2-7, with a possible D match to TRBD2 (5 bases). Trimming left V 4 bases short and J 3 bases short, with 14 bases between. CDR1 and CDR2 (germline): SGDLS, YYNGEE. The CDR3 runs to 14 residues. Written as DNA, the CDR3 is TGTGCCAGCAGCCCGTCTAGTGAGGGCTACGAGCAGTACTTC. Translation gives CASSPSSEGYEQYF.

CDR3 sequence (DNA): TGCGCCAGCAGTGAGACAGGGTTGAACACTGAAGCTTTCTTT. Protein product: CASSETGLNTEAFF. The gene calls are TRBV5-1 and TRBJ1-1; 7 positions agree with TRBD1. V trimming: 5 bases; J trimming: 0 bases; junction bases outside the gene matches: 4. Germline CDR1 reads SGHRS; CDR2 reads YFSETQ. This CDR3 spans 14 amino acids.

In this sample, this clone turned up a few times. The gene calls are TRBV19 and TRBJ1-3; TRBD1 agrees at 8 bases. The CDR3 loop spans 13 amino acids. J lost 3 bases, V lost 10 bases, and 5 bases had no gene match. Germline V gives CDR1 LNHDA, CDR2 SQIVND (reference sequence). CDR3 bases: TGTGCCATACGAGACAGGGGTGGAAACACCATATATTTT. Its translation: CAIRDRGGNTIYF.

This clone has only one observation. The rearrangement joins TRBV6-5 to TRBJ2-2, with D unclear. The V and J ends lost 4 bases and 0 bases respectively, with 12 bases between them. The CDR3 is 16 residues long. Germline values: CDR1 MNHEY, CDR2 SVGAGI. The CDR3 sequence: CASSFSSYSNTGELFF. The CDR3, as DNA: TGTGCCAGCAGTTTTTCTTCCTACTCGAACACCGGGGAGCTGTTTTTT.

The chain carries TRBV5-1 and TRBJ2-1; 11 bases fit TRBD2. Trimming at V came to 2 bases and at J to 10 bases, leaving 11 bases not matched to a gene. The CDR3 totals 16 residues. Germline V gene lookup returns CDR1 SGHRS and CDR2 YFSETQ. DNA for the CDR3: TGCGCCAGCAGCTTTTTATTAGCGGGAGGGCCCAGCGAGCAGTTCTTC. This encodes CASSFLLAGGPSEQFF.

The chain uses TRBV3-1 (or the pseudogene TRBV3-2) and TRBJ2-4; the D is unclear. The germline V and J ends were trimmed by 1 base and 6 bases, with 4 bases remaining between them. Per germline, CDR1 LGHDT and CDR2 YNNKEL (reference sequence). There are 12 residues in the CDR3. DNA of the CDR3: TGTGCCAGCAGCCAAGCGTCAAACATTCAGTACTTC. Residues: CASSQASNIQYF.

This clone was seen a few times. CDR3 amino acids: CASSIIAGGRHEQFF. The DNA of the CDR3 is TGTGCCAGTAGTATCATAGCGGGGGGGCGTCATGAGCAGTTCTTC. The chain carries TRBV19 and TRBJ2-1; TRBD2 aligns across 11 bases. Germline CDR1 reads LNHDA; CDR2 reads SQIVND (reference sequence). V gave up 3 bases and J gave up 8 bases; unmatched junction bases: 6. There are 15 residues in the CDR3.

This chain uses TRBV7-2 with TRBJ2-5; 7 bases line up with TRBD1. V was clipped by 5 bases and J by 3 bases; unmatched bases: 9. CDR3 length: 15 amino acids. CDR1 is SGHTA, CDR2 FQGNSA, per germline. CDR3 coding DNA: TGTGCCAGCAGCAACAGGGGTGGTAGGGAAGAGACCCAGTACTTC. This translates into CASSNRGGREETQYF.

The V and J genes are TRBV6-5 and TRBJ2-1; 9 bases are a match to TRBD2. Germline assignment: CDR1 MNHEY and CDR2 SVGAGI. The length of the CDR3 is 14 residues. The ends lost 5 bases at V and 12 bases at J; junction bases unmatched: 11. CDR3 sequence: CASSRTGGGAGQFF. In DNA form, the CDR3 reads TGTGCCAGCAGTAGGACTGGCGGGGGGGCCGGGCAGTTCTTC.

The rearrangement joins TRBV15 to TRBJ1-2; D unclear. The germline CDR1 and CDR2 sequences are LNHNV and YYDKDF (reference sequence). This CDR3 region has 15 residues. V was cut by 4 bases and J by 3 bases, with 15 bases left in between. In nucleotides, the CDR3 is TGTGCCACCAGCACCAAGTTCGGGGTGGACTATGGCTACACCTTC. This translates into CATSTKFGVDYGYTF.

V usage is TRBV19 and J usage is TRBJ1-4; D ambiguous. The V gene lost 5 bases and the J gene lost 3 bases, with 10 bases spanning the gap. Germline CDR1 is LNHDA and CDR2 is SQIVND (reference sequence). The CDR3 covers 14 residues. In DNA, the CDR3 is TGTGCCAGTAGTTTGGAAGCGGCTAATGAAAAACTGTTTTTT. Translation gives CASSLEAANEKLFF.

V and J are TRBV6-5 and TRBJ1-1, with D uncertain. This CDR3 comprises 13 residues. Between the trimmed V and J ends, which lost 0 bases and 7 bases, there was a span of 9 bases. Per germline, CDR1 MNHEY and CDR2 SVGAGI. The CDR3 DNA is TGTGCCAGCAGTTACTCGTGGGCAGATGAAGCTTTCTTT. Its translation: CASSYSWADEAFF.

The chain employs TRBV7-2 and TRBJ1-3; D possibly corresponds to TRBD1 (5 bases). Trimming left V 2 bases short and J 0 bases short, with 8 bases between. Germline values: CDR1 SGHTA, CDR2 FQGNSA. This CDR3 comprises 15 residues. The CDR3 reads CASSLRGLSGNTIYF. In nucleotides, the CDR3 is TGTGCCAGCAGCTTACGGGGACTCTCTGGAAACACCATATATTTT.

This chain joins TRBV7-9 and TRBJ2-1, with 8 bases lining up with TRBD1. With 4 bases clipped from V and 8 bases from J, the junction kept 10 bases outside the gene matches. The CDR3 has 15 residues. Germline-derived CDR1 and CDR2 are SEHNR and FQNEAQ (reference sequence). The CDR3 here is CASSYTGTGVDEQFF. CDR3 DNA sequence: TGTGCCAGCAGCTACACCGGGACAGGAGTGGATGAGCAGTTCTTC. The whole variable domain, filled in from reference TRBV7-9 and TRBJ2-1, reads DTGVSQNPRHKITKRGQNVTFRCDPISEHNRLYWYRQTLGQGPEFLTYFQNEAQLEKSRLLSDRFSAERPKGSFSTLEIQRTEQGDSAMYLCASSYTGTGVDEQFFGPGTRLTVL.

This rearrangement joins TRBV28 to TRBJ1-5, with D hard to call. Trimming pared 0 bases from V and 6 bases from J, leaving 9 bases between. The CDR3 sequence is 14 residues long. Germline CDR1 MDHEN, CDR2 SYDVKM. The CDR3 coding sequence is TGTGCCAGCAGTTTATGGAGGGAACCTCAGCCCCAGCATTTT. Translating gives CASSLWREPQPQHF.

The chain uses TRBV28 and TRBJ2-7; 9 nucleotides line up with TRBD1. This CDR3 is built from 14 residues. The trim removed 6 bases at V and 8 bases at J, leaving 11 bases unmatched. Germline loops: CDR1 MDHEN, CDR2 SYDVKM. The CDR3 DNA reads as TGTGCCAGCAGCCCGGCCGGGACAGGGTTACAGCAGTACTTC. This encodes CASSPAGTGLQQYF.